The source of this T cell receptor beta chain is a study of T-cell reconstitution after alpha-beta-depleted transplantation in children. Points from the study as a whole: Several hundred expanded graft clones reportedly supplied alpha-beta T cells about two months after transplant. Among T cells one year after transplant, newly produced cells accounted for most counts and diversity. Surviving recipient T cells and thymic progenitors accounted for the high day-60 TCRbeta diversity observed in some patients.

Unique molecular identifiers were incorporated into the prepared TCRbeta library. TCRdb reprocessed the PCR reads via MiXCR and lists one record per CDR3 protein. The table has 200,000 to 250,000 distinct CDR3 sequences, roughly a tenth seen once. Turning to this clonotype: The antigen is not known. A much larger clone differs from this one at a single base, so this may be a read error.

Germline-derived CDR1 and CDR2 are SGHRS and YFSETQ. V shed 2 bases and J 3 bases; nucleotides not matched to a gene: 4. This CDR3 spans 16 amino acids. The sequence was obtained from a child under two years old with acute myeloid leukemia, due to receive a stem cell transplant. This specimen consisted of PBMCs, obtained before TCRalphabeta/CD19-depleted stem cell transplant. This chain joins TRBV5-1 and TRBJ2-2; TRBD2 agrees at 10 bases. CDR3 protein: CASSFLAGEDTGELFF. CDR3 sequence (DNA): TGCGCCAGCAGCTTCCTAGCGGGAGAGGACACCGGGGAGCTGTTTTTT. The full variable domain, with the rest looked up from reference TRBV5-1 and TRBJ2-2, is KAGVTQTPRYLIKTRGQQVTLSCSPISGHRSVSWYQQTPGQGLQFLFEYFSETQRNKGNFPGRFSGRQFSNSRSEMNVSTLELGDSALYLCASSFLAGEDTGELFFGEGSRLTVL.